The T cell receptor beta chain under discussion was sequenced for a study of blood T cell repertoires in COVID-19. Overall study: Sources were T cells, B-cell-depleted T cells, or PBMCs; the material itself was cDNA or gDNA.

Per the original data handling: For nucleated cells, counts were estimated from reference gene primer amplification. TCRdb keeps only in-frame clones here, not all; method: immunoSEQ multiplex PCR. Clone size and V and J calls were adopted from that table, with D and trimming inferred from the DNA. Altogether more than 100,000 clones are present, about 89% being singletons, with the ten largest covering around 3.7%. The CDR3 spans 13 residues. V gave up 0 bases and J gave up 7 bases; unmatched junction bases: 3. Germline CDR1 is GTSNPN and CDR2 is SVGIG (reference sequence). The specimen was peripheral blood. This clonotype was obtained from a woman aged 60 to 75 with acute or convalescent COVID-19. The chain has TRBV30 and TRBJ1-2; the match to TRBD1 covers 9 bases. CDR3 sequence reads: CAWSVRQGGGYTF. The CDR3 region has the DNA TGTGCCTGGAGTGTACGACAGGGGGGTGGCTACACCTTC.